This T cell receptor beta chain was retrieved from a study of blood T cell repertoires in COVID-19. About the research overall: From the United States, Italy and Spain came samples of acute and convalescent COVID-19. T cells, B-cell-depleted T cells, or PBMCs provided the cDNA or gDNA that served as material.

In the source study's methods: It was from reference gene primer amplification that nucleated cell counts were estimated. Produced via immunoSEQ multiplex PCR; TCRdb's table is partial and in-frame only. V and J calls and clone size are copied from that table; D and trimming were computed from the DNA. The sample has under 250,000 clones; about four fifths are singletons. V gave up 6 bases and J gave up 7 bases, with 14 bases separating them. Per the germline V gene, CDR1 is SGHRS and CDR2 is YFSETQ. The CDR3 sequence is 14 residues long. V and J are TRBV5-1 and TRBJ1-6, with no clear D. The sequence was obtained from a man older than 75 with acute or convalescent COVID-19. The sequenced sample was peripheral blood. CDR3 sequence: CASTPVPGNSPLHF. In nucleotides, the CDR3 is TGCGCCAGCACCCCTGTGCCGGGGAATTCACCCCTCCACTTT.